This T cell receptor beta chain was recorded in a study of T cells in Graves' hyperthyroidism and ophthalmopathy. Broader study findings: The model identified upcoming ophthalmopathy a median roughly 6.5 months ahead of onset. Ophthalmopathy cases were set apart from stable hyperthyroidism by a 13 V-J model. Blood also contained most expanded thyroid clonotypes above 0.001.

The PBMCs were taken from over 9.5 ml of fresh peripheral blood. Germline CDR1 DFQATT, CDR2 SNEGSKA (reference sequence). V lost 6 bases, J lost 8 bases, and 13 bases stayed unmatched. The CDR3 runs to 15 residues. RNA transcripts served as the template for amplifying TCR beta CDR3 regions. During a first-round RT-PCR of the TCR CDR3, the HTBI primer set was used. TCRdb called the multiplex PCR reads again in MiXCR, with one record for every CDR3 protein. The sample has hundreds of thousands of distinct CDR3 sequences, roughly 14% seen once. This clonotype was found many times. Its antigen is still unknown.

This sequence was found in a woman in her thirties with Graves' hyperthyroidism that later progressed to Graves' ophthalmopathy. The V call is TRBV20-1, the J call TRBJ2-4; TRBD2 matches at 10 bases. Sequencing used blood. For the CDR3, the DNA is TGCAGTGCCCGCCCAGTGAGCGGGAGGGCCGACATTCAGTACTTC. Its translation: CSARPVSGRADIQYF.